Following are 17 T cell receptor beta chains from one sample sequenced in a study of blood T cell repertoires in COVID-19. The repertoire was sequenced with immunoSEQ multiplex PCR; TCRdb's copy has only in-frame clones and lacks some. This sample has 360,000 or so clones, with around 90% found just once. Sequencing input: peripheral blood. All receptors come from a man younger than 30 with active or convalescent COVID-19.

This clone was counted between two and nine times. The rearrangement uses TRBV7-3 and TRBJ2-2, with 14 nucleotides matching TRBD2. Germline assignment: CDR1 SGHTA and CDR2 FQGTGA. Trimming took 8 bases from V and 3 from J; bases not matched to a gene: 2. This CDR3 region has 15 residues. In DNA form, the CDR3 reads TGTGCCAGCGGGACTAGCGGGAGACACACCGGGGAGCTGTTTTTT. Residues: CASGTSGRHTGELFF.

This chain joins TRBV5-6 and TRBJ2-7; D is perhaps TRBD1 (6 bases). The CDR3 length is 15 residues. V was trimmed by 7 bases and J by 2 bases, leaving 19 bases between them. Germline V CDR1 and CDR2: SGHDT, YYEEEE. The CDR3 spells CASRDIGDMAYEQYF. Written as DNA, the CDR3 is TGTGCCAGCCGGGACATCGGGGATATGGCCTACGAGCAGTACTTC. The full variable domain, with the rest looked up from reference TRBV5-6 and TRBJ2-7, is DAGVTQSPTHLIKTRGQQVTLRCSPKSGHDTVSWYQQALGQGPQFIFQYYEEEERQRGNFPDRFSGHQFPNYSSELNVNALLLGDSALYLCASRDIGDMAYEQYFGPGTRLTVT.

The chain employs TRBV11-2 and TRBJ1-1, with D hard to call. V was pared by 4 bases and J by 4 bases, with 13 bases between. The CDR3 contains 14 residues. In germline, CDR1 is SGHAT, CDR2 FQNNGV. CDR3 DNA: TGTGCCAGCAGCTCGGCTGCGGGGTCCACTGAAGCTTTCTTT. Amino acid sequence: CASSSAAGSTEAFF.

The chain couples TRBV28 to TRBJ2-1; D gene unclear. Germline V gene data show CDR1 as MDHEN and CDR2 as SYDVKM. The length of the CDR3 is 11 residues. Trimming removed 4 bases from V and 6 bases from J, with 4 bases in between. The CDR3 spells CASSSRNEQFF. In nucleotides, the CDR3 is TGTGCCAGCAGTTCCCGCAATGAGCAGTTCTTC.

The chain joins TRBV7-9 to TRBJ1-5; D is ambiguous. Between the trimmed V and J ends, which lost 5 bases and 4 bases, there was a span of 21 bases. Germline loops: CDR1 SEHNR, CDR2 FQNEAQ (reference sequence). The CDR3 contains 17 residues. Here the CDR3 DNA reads TGTGCCAGCAGCCCTAGGACTCCGGGAAAAGGGAATCAGCCCCAGCATTTT. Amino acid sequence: CASSPRTPGKGNQPQHF.

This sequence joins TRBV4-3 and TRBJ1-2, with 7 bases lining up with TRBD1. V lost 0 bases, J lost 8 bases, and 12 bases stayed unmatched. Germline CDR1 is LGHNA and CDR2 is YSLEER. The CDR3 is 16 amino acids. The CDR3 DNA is TGCGCCAGCAGCCAAGATAGGGGGATACAGGGGAAGGGCTACACCTTC. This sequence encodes CASSQDRGIQGKGYTF.

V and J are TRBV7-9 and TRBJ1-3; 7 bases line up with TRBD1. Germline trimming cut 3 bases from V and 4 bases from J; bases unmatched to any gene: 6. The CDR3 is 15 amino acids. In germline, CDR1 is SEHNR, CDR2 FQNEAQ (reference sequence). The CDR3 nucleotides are TGTGCCAGCAGCTTCCGACAGGGAGTCGGAAACACCATATATTTT. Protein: CASSFRQGVGNTIYF.

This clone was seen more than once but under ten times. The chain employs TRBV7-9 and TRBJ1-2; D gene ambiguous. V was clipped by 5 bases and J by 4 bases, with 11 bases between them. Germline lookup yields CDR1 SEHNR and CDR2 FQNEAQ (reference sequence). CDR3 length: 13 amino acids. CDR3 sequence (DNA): TGTGCCAGCAGCCGGACTGGTGGCTATGGCTACACCTTC. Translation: CASSRTGGYGYTF.

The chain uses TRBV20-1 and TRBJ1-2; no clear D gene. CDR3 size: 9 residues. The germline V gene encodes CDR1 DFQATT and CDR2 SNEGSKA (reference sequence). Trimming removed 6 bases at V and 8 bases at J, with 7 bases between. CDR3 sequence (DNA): TGCAGTGCGTACAACGGCTACACCTTC. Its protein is CSAYNGYTF.

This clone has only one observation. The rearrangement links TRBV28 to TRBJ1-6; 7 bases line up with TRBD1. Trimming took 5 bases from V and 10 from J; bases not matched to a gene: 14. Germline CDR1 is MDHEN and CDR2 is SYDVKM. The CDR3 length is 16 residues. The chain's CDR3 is CASSVPLTGARSPLHF. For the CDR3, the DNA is TGTGCCAGCAGTGTCCCACTAACAGGGGCTAGGTCACCCCTCCACTTT.

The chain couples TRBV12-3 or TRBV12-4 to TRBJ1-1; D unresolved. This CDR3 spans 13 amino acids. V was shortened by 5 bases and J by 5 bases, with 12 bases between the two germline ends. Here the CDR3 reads CASSGVYRTEAFF. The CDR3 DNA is TGTGCCAGCAGTGGAGTCTACCGGACTGAAGCTTTCTTT.

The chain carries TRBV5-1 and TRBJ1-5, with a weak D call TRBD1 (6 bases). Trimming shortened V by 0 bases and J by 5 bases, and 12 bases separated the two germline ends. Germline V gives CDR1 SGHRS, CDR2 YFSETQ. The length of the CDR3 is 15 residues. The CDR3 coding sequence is TGCGCCAGCAGCTTGGCGGGGACATCCCATCAGCCCCAGCATTTT. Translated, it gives CASSLAGTSHQPQHF.

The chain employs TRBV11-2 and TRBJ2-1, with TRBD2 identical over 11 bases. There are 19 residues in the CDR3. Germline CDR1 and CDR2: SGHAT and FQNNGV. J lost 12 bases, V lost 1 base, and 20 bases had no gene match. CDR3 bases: TGTGCCAGCAGCTTAGTCGAACTAGCGGGAGATCAGGGATTTTTTACGCAGTTCTTC. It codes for CASSLVELAGDQGFFTQFF.

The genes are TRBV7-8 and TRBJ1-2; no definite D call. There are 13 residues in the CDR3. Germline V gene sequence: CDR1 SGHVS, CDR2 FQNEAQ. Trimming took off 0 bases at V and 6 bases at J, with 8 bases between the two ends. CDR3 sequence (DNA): TGTGCCAGCAGCTTAGCTTCCGGGAATGGCTACACCTTC. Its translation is CASSLASGNGYTF.

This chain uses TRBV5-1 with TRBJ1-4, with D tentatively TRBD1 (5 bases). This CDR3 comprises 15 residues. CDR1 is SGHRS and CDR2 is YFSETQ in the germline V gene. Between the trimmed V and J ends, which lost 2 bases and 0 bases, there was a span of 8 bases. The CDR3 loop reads CASSFREATNEKLFF. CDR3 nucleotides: TGCGCCAGCAGCTTCAGGGAAGCAACTAATGAAAAACTGTTTTTT. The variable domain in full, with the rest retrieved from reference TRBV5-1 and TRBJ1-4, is KAGVTQTPRYLIKTRGQQVTLSCSPISGHRSVSWYQQTPGQGLQFLFEYFSETQRNKGNFPGRFSGRQFSNSRSEMNVSTLELGDSALYLCASSFREATNEKLFFGSGTQLSVL.

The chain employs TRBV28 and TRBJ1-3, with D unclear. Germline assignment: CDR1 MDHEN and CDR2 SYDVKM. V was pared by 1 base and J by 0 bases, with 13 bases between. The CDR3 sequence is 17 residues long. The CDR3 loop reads CASSLSREARSGNTIYF. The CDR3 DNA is TGTGCCAGCAGTTTATCCCGGGAAGCGCGCTCTGGAAACACCATATATTTT.

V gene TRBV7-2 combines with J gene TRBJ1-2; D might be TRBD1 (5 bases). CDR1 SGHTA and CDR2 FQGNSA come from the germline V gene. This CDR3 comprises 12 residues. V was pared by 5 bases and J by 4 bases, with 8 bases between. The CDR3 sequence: CASSPGSYGYTF. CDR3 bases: TGTGCCAGCAGCCCAGGGTCCTATGGCTACACCTTC.